This is a list of T cell receptor beta chains from one sample in a study of shared clonotypes between healthy human individuals. Sequencing used immunoSEQ multiplex PCR; TCRdb keeps in-frame clones, though not all of them. The sample has some 2 million clones, approximately 95% seen once. Sequencing was performed on naive CD8+ T cells sorted from blood. The receptor set was obtained from a young man in good health. CDR3s include the opening cysteine and the closing phenylalanine or tryptophan. A D gene is named only where the DNA matches it firmly. Expanded clones are given a class, and other clones once, few, many or no size at all.

size | D | J | V | DNA | CDR3
- | - | TRBJ1-2 | TRBV6-1 | TGTGCTATCGGGGTTGAGGATGGCTACACCTTC | CAIGVEDGYTF
- | - | TRBJ1-3 | TRBV19 | TGTGCCAGTACCCCGCCCAGCTCTGGAAACACCATATATTTT | CASTPPSSGNTIYF
- | TRBD2 | TRBJ2-3 | TRBV2 | TGTGCCAGCAGCCTAGCGGGAGGGCTCGCAGATACGCAGTATTTT | CASSLAGGLADTQYF
- | - | TRBJ1-5 | TRBV10-3 | TGTGCCATCAGTACCGCAGGGTTGAATCAGCCCCAGCATTTT | CAISTAGLNQPQHF
- | - | TRBJ1-3 | TRBV27 | TGTGCCAGCAGTCCATCCGCCGGACAATTCGGAAACACCATATATTTT | CASSPSAGQFGNTIYF
- | - | TRBJ1-1 | TRBV7-8 | TGTGCCAGCAGCTTAGCGGACCCTGGAAAACAAACTGAAGCTTTCTTT | CASSLADPGKQTEAFF
- | TRBD1 | TRBJ2-7 | TRBV10-3 | TGTGCCATCGGGTCCTCGGACAGGGGGATCCACGAGCAGTACTTC | CAIGSSDRGIHEQYF
once | TRBD1 | TRBJ2-7 | TRBV2 | TGTGCCAGCAGTTTCGGACAGGGGGCCTCCTACGAGCAGTACTTC | CASSFGQGASYEQYF
- | - | TRBJ1-4 | TRBV5-1 | TGCGCCAGCAGCTTGGCCAATACGGGGGCGAAAGAAAAACTGTTTTTT | CASSLANTGAKEKLFF
- | - | TRBJ2-7 | TRBV7-9 | TGTGCCAGCACCCTAGAAGGGTACGAGCAGTACTTC | CASTLEGYEQYF
- | - | TRBJ1-1 | TRBV4-1 | TGCGCCAGCAGCGTCCGACAGATAATGAACACTGAAGCTTTCTTT | CASSVRQIMNTEAFF
- | TRBD1 | TRBJ1-2 | TRBV6-9 | TGTGCCAGCAGTGAATCGGGACAGGGCGTCTACACCTTC | CASSESGQGVYTF
- | - | TRBJ2-1 | TRBV7-9 | TGTGCCAGCAGCCCATGGGCAGGGCAGCACAATGAGCAGTTCTTC | CASSPWAGQHNEQFF
- | - | TRBJ1-2 | TRBV11-2 | TGTGCCAGCAGCTCTAATCAGGAATTTGGCTACACCTTC | CASSSNQEFGYTF
- | TRBD2 | TRBJ2-3 | TRBV30 | TGTGCCTGGAGTGGTGGGACTAGCGGGTTAGATACGCAGTATTTT | CAWSGGTSGLDTQYF
- | TRBD1 | TRBJ1-2 | TRBV27 | TGTGCCACCTTGGAGGTGACAGGGACGAACTATGGCTACACCTTC | CATLEVTGTNYGYTF
- | TRBD2 | TRBJ2-5 | TRBV4-1 | TGCGCCAGCAGCCAAAGGGTGCTAGCGGGAGGAGAGACCCAGTACTTC | CASSQRVLAGGETQYF
- | - | TRBJ1-2 | TRBV15 | TGTGCCACGAGAAACCGGGACAATATTAACTATGGCTACACCTTC | CATRNRDNINYGYTF
- | - | TRBJ2-1 | TRBV4-1 | TGCGCCAGCAGCCGAAGGGACTTTACCTACAATGAGCAGTTCTTC | CASSRRDFTYNEQFF
- | - | TRBJ2-2 | TRBV15 | TGTGCCACCAGCAGAGATCAGGCATTGCGGGCTCCGGGGGAGCTGTTTTTT | CATSRDQALRAPGELFF
- | - | TRBJ2-1 | TRBV13 | TGTGCCAGCAGCTTGGGCAATGAGCAGTTCTTC | CASSLGNEQFF
- | - | TRBJ2-7 | TRBV27 | TGTGCCAGCAGTTTAGGGGGAAAGGGCTACGAGCAGTACTTC | CASSLGGKGYEQYF
- | - | TRBJ2-2 | TRBV30 | TGTGCCTGGTCGGGGGAGGCCGGGGAGCTGTTTTTT | CAWSGEAGELFF
- | TRBD1 | TRBJ2-7 | TRBV30 | TGTGCCTGGAGTGTGGGACAGACCTACGAGCAGTACTTC | CAWSVGQTYEQYF
- | - | TRBJ1-3 | TRBV4-1 | TGCGCCAGCAGACCCAACACAGGGACTGGAAACACCATATATTTT | CASRPNTGTGNTIYF
- | - | TRBJ1-6 | TRBV11-3 | TGTGCCAGCAGCTTAGATCCTGACAGGTATAATTCACCCCTCCACTTT | CASSLDPDRYNSPLHF
- | - | TRBJ1-4 | TRBV11-2 | TGTGCCAGCAGCTTAGTGGGAGGACTTAATGAAAAACTGTTTTTT | CASSLVGGLNEKLFF
- | - | TRBJ1-6 | TRBV28 | TGTGCCAGCAGATGGCAGGGTAATTCACCCCTCCACTTT | CASRWQGNSPLHF
- | TRBD1 | TRBJ1-2 | TRBV6-5 | TGTGCCAGCAGTTACTCAGAGGGGGCCTATGGCTACACCTTC | CASSYSEGAYGYTF
- | TRBD2 | TRBJ2-6 | TRBV27 | TGTGCCAGCAGTTTTGCGGGGACTAACTCTGGGGCCAACGTCCTGACTTTC | CASSFAGTNSGANVLTF
- | - | TRBJ2-7 | TRBV4-1 | TGCGCCAGCAGCCAAGATCACGTGGGCTACGAGCAGTACTTC | CASSQDHVGYEQYF
once | - | TRBJ2-3 | TRBV27 | TGTGCCAGCAGAATTTTAATTTCAGATACGCAGTATTTT | CASRILISDTQYF
- | TRBD1 | TRBJ2-7 | TRBV29-1 | TGCAGCGTTGGCCTGACAGGGGTCGAGCAGTACTTC | CSVGLTGVEQYF
- | TRBD2 | TRBJ2-7 | TRBV7-2 | TGTGCCAGCAGCCCCCCCGCACTAGCGGGAGGGTTTCGCTACGAGCAGTACTTC | CASSPPALAGGFRYEQYF
once | - | TRBJ2-7 | TRBV28 | TGTGCCAGCAGTTTCACAACAGGGTCCTACGAGCAGTACTTC | CASSFTTGSYEQYF
- | - | TRBJ1-2 | TRBV6-5 | TGTGCCAGCAGTCCCCGGGACTGGGGAAACTATGGCTACACCTTC | CASSPRDWGNYGYTF
- | - | TRBJ2-7 | TRBV21-1 | TGTGCCAGCAGCAAAGCGGGGGTATGCGCCCCCTACGAGCAGTACTTC | CASSKAGVCAPYEQYF
once | - | TRBJ2-7 | TRBV7-2 | TGTGCCAGCAGCTTAGCCAGGGGTTCCTACGAGCAGTACTTC | CASSLARGSYEQYF
- | TRBD2 | TRBJ2-3 | TRBV7-9 | TGTGCCAGCAGCTTTCTAGCGGGAGGGGAAGATACGCAGTATTTT | CASSFLAGGEDTQYF
- | - | TRBJ2-7 | TRBV7-9 | TGTGCCAGTAGCTTAGAAAGCAGCTCCTACGAGCAGTACTTC | CASSLESSSYEQYF
- | - | TRBJ2-7 | TRBV27 | TGTGCCAGCAGTTTATCCGGGGGAGGATCCTACGAGCAGTACTTC | CASSLSGGGSYEQYF
- | - | TRBJ2-2 | TRBV12-5 | TGTGCTAGCGGACAGACGAACACCGGGGAGCTGTTTTTT | CASGQTNTGELFF
- | - | TRBJ2-1 | TRBV7-6 | TGTGCCAGCAGCTTAGGTAGTGCGTACAATGAGCAGTTCTTC | CASSLGSAYNEQFF
once | - | TRBJ2-1 | TRBV28 | TGTGCCAGCAGTTTAAGGGTCAATGAGCAGTTCTTC | CASSLRVNEQFF
- | - | TRBJ1-1 | TRBV18 | TGTGCCAGCTCACCAGGGGACGCTGAAGCTTTCTTT | CASSPGDAEAFF
- | TRBD1 | TRBJ2-1 | TRBV7-3 | TGTGCCAGCAGCTTAGGACAGGGGCCCCTCTATGAGCAGTTCTTC | CASSLGQGPLYEQFF
once | - | TRBJ2-2 | TRBV5-4 | TGTGCCAGCAGCGCGGGGGACACCGACGGGGAGCTGTTTTTT | CASSAGDTDGELFF
- | - | TRBJ2-4 | TRBV7-9 | TGTGCCAGCAGTCCAACGGACATTCAGTACTTC | CASSPTDIQYF
- | TRBD2 | TRBJ2-2 | TRBV13 | TGTGCCAGCAGCTTCTGGGGACTAGCGGGGGGCACCGGGGAGCTGTTTTTT | CASSFWGLAGGTGELFF
- | TRBD1 | TRBJ2-7 | TRBV19 | TGTGCCAGTGCCAACCGGACAGGCGTATCCTACGAGCAGTACTTC | CASANRTGVSYEQYF
- | - | TRBJ2-5 | TRBV28 | TGTGCCAGCAGTATAACAGGGTTGGGAGAGACCCAGTACTTC | CASSITGLGETQYF
once | - | TRBJ2-1 | TRBV7-8 | TGTGCCAGCAGCCTCAATCTCCTCCAGGATGAGCAGTTCTTC | CASSLNLLQDEQFF
- | - | TRBJ2-2 | TRBV27 | TGTGCCAGCAAAAAGACGAACACCGGGGAGCTGTTTTTT | CASKKTNTGELFF
- | TRBD2 | TRBJ2-1 | TRBV6-4 | TGTGCCAGCAGTGATGTTGGGACTAGCAGCTACAATGAGCAGTTCTTC | CASSDVGTSSYNEQFF
- | - | TRBJ2-2 | TRBV29-1 | TGCAGCGTTGAAGTAACTGTGCCCGGGGAGCTGTTTTTT | CSVEVTVPGELFF